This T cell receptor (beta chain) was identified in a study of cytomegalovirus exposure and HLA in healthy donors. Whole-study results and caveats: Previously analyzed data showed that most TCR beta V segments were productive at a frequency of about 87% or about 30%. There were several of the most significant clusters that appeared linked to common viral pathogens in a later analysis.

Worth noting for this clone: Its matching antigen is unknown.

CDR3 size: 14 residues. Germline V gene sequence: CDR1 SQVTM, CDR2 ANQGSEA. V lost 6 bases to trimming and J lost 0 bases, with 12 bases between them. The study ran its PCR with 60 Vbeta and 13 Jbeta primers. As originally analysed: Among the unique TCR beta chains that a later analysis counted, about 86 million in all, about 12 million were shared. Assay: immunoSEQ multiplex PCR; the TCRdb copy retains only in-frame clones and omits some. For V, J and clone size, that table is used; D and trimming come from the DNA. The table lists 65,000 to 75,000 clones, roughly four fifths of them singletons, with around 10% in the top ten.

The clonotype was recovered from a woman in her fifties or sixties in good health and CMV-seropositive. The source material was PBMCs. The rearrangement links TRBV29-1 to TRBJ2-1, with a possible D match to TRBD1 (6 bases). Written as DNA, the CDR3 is TGCAGCGTCGGACAGAGAAGCTCCTACAATGAGCAGTTCTTC. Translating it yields CSVGQRSSYNEQFF.